The 27 T cell receptor beta chains reported below all come from one sample, sequenced in a study of blood T cell repertoires in COVID-19. Sequenced by immunoSEQ multiplex PCR; TCRdb stores in-frame clones only, minus some. This table holds some 160,000 clones, around 87% found once. The material sequenced was peripheral blood. These TCRs come from a woman in her 70s with COVID-19, enrolled during active disease.

This clone was counted only a few times. The chain links TRBV19 to TRBJ1-5; 7 bases match TRBD1. The germline V gene has CDR1 LNHDA and CDR2 SQIVND (reference sequence). This CDR3 is built from 15 residues. V dropped 2 bases and J dropped 5; count of bases not matched to a gene: 6. The CDR3 DNA reads TGTGCCAGTAGTATACAAGGGGGCGCGCATCAGCCCCAGCATTTT. Residues: CASSIQGGAHQPQHF.

The chain carries TRBV2 and TRBJ2-3; D gene uncertain. This CDR3 has 13 residues. Looked up from germline, CDR1 is SNHLY and CDR2 is FYNNEI. Trimming cost V 7 bases and J 0 bases, with 8 bases left between them. For the CDR3, the DNA is TGTGCCAGCACCCTGTTGAGCACAGATACGCAGTATTTT. This encodes CASTLLSTDTQYF.

V and J are TRBV2 and TRBJ2-7; 7 positions match TRBD1. The junction had 9 bases not matched to a gene; V was cut back by 7 bases and J by 3 bases. Germline loops: CDR1 SNHLY, CDR2 FYNNEI. The CDR3 runs to 14 residues. The CDR3 spells CASKVDRANYEQYF. The CDR3 DNA reads as TGTGCCAGCAAAGTCGACAGGGCTAACTACGAGCAGTACTTC.

This rearrangement joins TRBV7-2 to TRBJ1-3; a possible D gene is TRBD1 (5 bases). This CDR3 has 15 amino acids. Trimming pared 0 bases from V and 3 bases from J, leaving 9 bases between. Germline-derived CDR1 and CDR2 are SGHTA and FQGNSA. Here the CDR3 reads CASSLARGNGNTIYF. CDR3 nucleotide sequence: TGTGCCAGCAGCTTAGCGCGGGGGAATGGAAACACCATATATTTT.

The gene calls are TRBV19 and TRBJ2-7; weak D call: TRBD1 (5 bases). Trimming shortened V by 6 bases and J by 0 bases, and 21 bases separated the two germline ends. Germline V gives CDR1 LNHDA, CDR2 SQIVND (reference sequence). This CDR3 spans 17 amino acids. The CDR3 region has the DNA TGTGCCAGTAGGAAGCAGGGTCCAGACCGAGCCTCCTACGAGCAGTACTTC. Translation: CASRKQGPDRASYEQYF.

This chain links TRBV9 with TRBJ1-4; D unclear. Trimming removed 0 bases at V and 7 bases at J, with 13 bases between. Germline-derived CDR1 and CDR2 are SGDLS and YYNGEE. There are 15 residues in the CDR3. CDR3 residues: CASSVGGGLREKLFF. CDR3 sequence (DNA): TGTGCCAGCAGCGTAGGGGGAGGTCTTCGTGAAAAACTGTTTTTT.

V is TRBV5-4 and J is TRBJ2-1, with a possible D match to TRBD1 (5 bases). The CDR3 runs 18 residues. Germline values: CDR1 SGHNT, CDR2 YYREEE (reference sequence). Trimming left V 0 bases short and J 0 bases short, with 16 bases between. The CDR3 protein is CASSLGGVAISSYNEQFF. The CDR3, as DNA: TGTGCCAGCAGCTTGGGGGGCGTAGCAATAAGCTCCTACAATGAGCAGTTCTTC.

The chain has TRBV24-1 and TRBJ1-5, with 8 bases identical to TRBD1. Germline V gene sequence: CDR1 KGHDR, CDR2 SFDVKD. This CDR3 has 13 residues. V shed 10 bases and J 6 bases; nucleotides not matched to a gene: 7. The CDR3 coding sequence is TGTGCCACTTCAGGGGGCGGTTTTCAGCCCCAGCATTTT. Translation gives CATSGGGFQPQHF.

This chain connects TRBV10-3 to TRBJ1-3; a possible D gene is TRBD1 (5 bases). Trimming pared 10 bases from V and 0 bases from J, leaving 13 bases between. The CDR3 extends over 14 amino acids. Germline V gene lookup returns CDR1 ENHRY and CDR2 SYGVKD. The CDR3 region has the DNA TGTGCCACGGGGGACTACTACTCTGGAAACACCATATATTTT. Translated: CATGDYYSGNTIYF.

This clone has just one count. The chain is built from TRBV28 and TRBJ1-2, with a possible D match to TRBD1 (5 bases). This CDR3 is built from 14 residues. Between the trimmed V and J ends, which lost 4 bases and 7 bases, there was a span of 16 bases. The germline V gene has CDR1 MDHEN and CDR2 SYDVKM. The CDR3 DNA is TGTGCCAGCAGTTCGAGGCAGACAGCCCTTGGCTACACCTTC. This encodes CASSSRQTALGYTF.

The J gene is TRBJ2-1, the V gene TRBV5-5; D not certain. The CDR3 covers 14 residues. CDR1 and CDR2 from the germline V gene are SGHKS and YYEKEE (reference sequence). V was shortened by 1 base and J by 3 bases, with 8 bases between the two germline ends. Here the CDR3 DNA reads TGTGCCAGCAGCTTGTCGTCAGGCTACAATGAGCAGTTCTTC. Encoded protein: CASSLSSGYNEQFF.

The chain joins TRBV14 to TRBJ2-3; TRBD2 is a possible D gene (5 bases). The CDR3 length is 15 residues. With 3 bases removed from V and 1 base from J, the gap between germline ends came to 11 bases. Germline loops: CDR1 SGHDN, CDR2 FVKESK. The CDR3 region has the DNA TGTGCCAGCAGCCATATTTGGGGAGGCACAGATACGCAGTATTTT. Residues: CASSHIWGGTDTQYF.

This clone was recorded once. This sequence joins TRBV30 and TRBJ2-1; tentatively, D is TRBD2 (5 bases). CDR3 size: 17 residues. V gave up 1 base and J gave up 2 bases, with 18 bases separating them. From germline, CDR1 is GTSNPN and CDR2 SVGIG (reference sequence). CDR3 protein: CAWSGTRSLLPYNEQFF. The CDR3 DNA sequence: TGTGCCTGGAGTGGAACTAGGTCCCTCTTACCCTACAATGAGCAGTTCTTC.

The chain joins TRBV27 to TRBJ2-7; 9 positions agree with TRBD1. Germline CDR1 and CDR2: MNHEY and SMNVEV (reference sequence). This CDR3 comprises 15 residues. V dropped 2 bases and J dropped 3; count of bases not matched to a gene: 5. CDR3 nucleotide sequence: TGTGCCAGCAGTTTAAGGACAGGGGACCTCTACGAGCAGTACTTC. Translating gives CASSLRTGDLYEQYF.

CDR3 nucleotides: TGTGCCAGCAATAAGGGACAGAGAAATTCACCCCTCCACTTT. This translates into CASNKGQRNSPLHF. J is TRBJ1-6 and V is TRBV27; 7 nucleotides align to TRBD1. The J segment lost 7 bases and the V segment lost 7 bases, leaving 7 bases of the junction unmatched. Germline-derived CDR1 and CDR2 are MNHEY and SMNVEV (reference sequence). The CDR3 consists of 14 residues.

The V call is TRBV14, the J call TRBJ2-1, with 12 bases matching TRBD2. J was trimmed by 0 bases and V by 8 bases; bases with no gene match: 5. Per the germline V gene, CDR1 is SGHDN and CDR2 is FVKESK. This CDR3 is 16 amino acids long. The CDR3 here is CASALLAGGSYNEQFF. As DNA, the CDR3 is TGTGCCAGCGCCTTACTAGCGGGGGGCTCCTACAATGAGCAGTTCTTC.

The chain recombines TRBV20-1 with TRBJ1-5, with a tentative D call TRBD1 (6 bases). V shed 3 bases and J shed 1 base, with 10 bases lying between them. This CDR3 is 14 amino acids long. Germline V gene sequence: CDR1 DFQATT, CDR2 SNEGSKA (reference sequence). CDR3 sequence (DNA): TGCAGTGCTAGTTCCCAGGGGAGCAATCAGCCCCAGCATTTT. Protein product: CSASSQGSNQPQHF.

The chain has TRBV5-4 and TRBJ1-6; 12 bases are shared with TRBD1. Germline loops: CDR1 SGHNT, CDR2 YYREEE (reference sequence). Trimming at V came to 7 bases and at J to 7 bases, leaving 12 bases not matched to a gene. This CDR3 comprises 17 residues. The CDR3 region has the DNA TGTGCCAGCTCCCCGGGACAGGGGGCTAGGGTGAATTCACCCCTCCACTTT. This gives the protein CASSPGQGARVNSPLHF. Combining the CDR3 with reference TRBV5-4 and TRBJ1-6 gives the whole variable domain ETGVTQSPTHLIKTRGQQVTLRCSSQSGHNTVSWYQQALGQGPQFIFQYYREEENGRGNFPPRFSGLQFPNYSSELNVNALELDDSALYLCASSPGQGARVNSPLHFGNGTRLTVT.

The V and J genes are TRBV7-2 and TRBJ2-2, with a tentative D call TRBD2 (6 bases). The V gene lost 5 bases and the J gene lost 1 base, with 17 bases spanning the gap. This CDR3 region has 17 residues. CDR1 is SGHTA, CDR2 FQGNSA, per germline. The CDR3 DNA reads TGTGCCAGCAGCACCCCATGGAGGGGCTTGAACACCGGGGAGCTGTTTTTT. Translated, it gives CASSTPWRGLNTGELFF.

This clone appeared once. This CDR3 is CASSLELAAGNTIYF. The CDR3 region has the DNA TGTGCCAGCAGCTTAGAATTGGCAGCCGGGAACACCATATATTTT. The rearrangement links TRBV7-9 to TRBJ1-3; D unclear. Germline CDR1 reads SEHNR; CDR2 reads FQNEAQ (reference sequence). V was cut by 1 base and J by 7 bases, with 14 bases left in between. This CDR3 is built from 15 residues.

The chain couples TRBV5-6 to TRBJ2-3; a weak D match, TRBD1 (8 bases). The CDR3 runs to 15 residues. The germline V gene encodes CDR1 SGHDT and CDR2 YYEEEE. V lost 2 bases, J lost 3 bases, and 13 bases lay in between. CDR3 loop: CASSFGQGGTDTQYF. CDR3 coding DNA: TGTGCCAGCAGCTTTGGACAGGGAGGGACAGATACGCAGTATTTT.

The chain combines TRBV30 with TRBJ2-1; TRBD2 aligns across 10 bases. Trimming at V came to 3 bases and at J to 2 bases, leaving 4 bases not matched to a gene. Germline values: CDR1 GTSNPN, CDR2 SVGIG (reference sequence). This CDR3 contains 15 residues. The CDR3 nucleotides are TGTGCCTGGAGGGAGCGGGGGGGGACCTACAATGAGCAGTTCTTC. Residues: CAWRERGGTYNEQFF. Together with reference TRBV30 and TRBJ2-1, the CDR3 gives the full variable domain: SQTIHQWPATLVQPVGSPLSLECTVEGTSNPNLYWYRQAAGRGLQLLFYSVGIGQISSEVPQNLSASRPQDRQFILSSKKLLLSDSGFYLCAWRERGGTYNEQFFGPGTRLTVL.

A remark on this clone: Different DNA sequences within this sample yield the same CDR3. The chain combines TRBV6-1 with TRBJ1-2, with TRBD1 identical over 7 bases. Germline CDR1 reads MNHNS; CDR2 reads SASEGT. J lost 8 bases, V lost 3 bases, and 6 bases had no gene match. The CDR3 totals 13 residues. The CDR3 DNA follows: TGTGCCAGCAGTGACCGGGACAGAGGCGGCTACACCTTC. Protein product: CASSDRDRGGYTF.

DNA for the CDR3: TGTGCCAGCTCACCAACGGCAGACAGCGGGGTAAGGAACAATGAGCAGTTCTTC. It codes for CASSPTADSGVRNNEQFF. V and J are TRBV18 and TRBJ2-1; 7 nucleotides agree with TRBD2. Looked up from germline, CDR1 is KGHSH and CDR2 is LQKENI. The CDR3 runs 18 residues. The junction had 15 bases not matched to a gene; V was cut back by 2 bases and J by 5 bases.

The CDR3 loop is CASIHTRGGRYGYTF. The CDR3 region has the DNA TGTGCCTCGATACACACTCGTGGGGGCCGCTATGGCTACACCTTC. This chain links TRBV19 with TRBJ1-2; TRBD1 is a possible D gene (6 bases). Trimming removed 11 bases from V and 4 bases from J, with 23 bases in between. The CDR3 length is 15 residues. CDR1 and CDR2 from the germline V gene are LNHDA and SQIVND (reference sequence).

This chain joins TRBV16 and TRBJ1-3; D is unclear. The ends were cut back, 0 bases at V and 0 bases at J, with 9 bases in the middle. CDR3 size: 16 residues. In germline, CDR1 is KGHSY, CDR2 FQNENV. This CDR3 is CASSQSRPSSGNTIYF. In DNA, the CDR3 is TGTGCCAGCAGCCAATCGCGTCCTAGCTCTGGAAACACCATATATTTT.

The rearrangement links TRBV7-9 to TRBJ2-3; D unclear. V was trimmed by 9 bases and J by 0 bases, leaving 7 bases between them. The CDR3 loop spans 12 amino acids. Per germline, CDR1 SEHNR and CDR2 FQNEAQ (reference sequence). The CDR3 DNA reads as TGTGCCAGTCTGAGCAGCACAGATACGCAGTATTTT. It specifies CASLSSTDTQYF.